The present T cell receptor (beta chain) was sequenced within a study of cytomegalovirus exposure and HLA in healthy donors. Study in general: Genotyping showed roughly 77% of roughly 390 donors falling in the Caucasian-associated ancestry cluster.

Both 60 Vbeta primers and 13 Jbeta primers went into the PCR. Profiled with immunoSEQ multiplex PCR; TCRdb holds only in-frame clones, not every one. The table records some 87,000 clones, about 79% of them present only once. Study-wide results and caveats: Across donors, sequencing depth was assumed by presence/absence analyses to be roughly uniform. Reports credit the classifier with highly specific, highly sensitive diagnosis of cytomegalovirus status.

Germline V gives CDR1 SQVTM, CDR2 ANQGSEA. The CDR3 totals 14 residues. Losses at the gene ends were 4 bases for V and 6 bases for J; bases not matched to a gene: 9. With respect to this clone: Its cognate antigen is unknown.

The chain is built from TRBV29-1 and TRBJ2-1; the match to TRBD2 covers 7 bases. The TCR sequence derives from a man aged 18 to 29 in good health and CMV-seropositive. The sample consisted of PBMCs. The CDR3, as DNA: TGCAGCGTTGGCGGGGGATCAGTGGTCAATGAGCAGTTCTTC. Translation: CSVGGGSVVNEQFF.